The rows below give T cell receptor beta chains drawn from one sample of a study of blood T cell repertoires in COVID-19. The table came from immunoSEQ multiplex PCR; TCRdb's copy has only in-frame clones and leaves some out. The sample consists of about 88,000 clones, approximately 91% of them appearing once. Sequenced: peripheral blood. The receptor source for this set is a woman older than 75 with acute or convalescent COVID-19. CDR3s include the opening cysteine and the closing phenylalanine or tryptophan. The D gene is left open where the match is weak. Some rows mark clone size as missing; the rest say once, few, many or name a class of expanded clone.

d_gene,j_gene,v_gene,abundance,CDR3aa,CDR3nt
TRBD1,TRBJ1-4,TRBV9,NA,CASSGGDSLNEKLFF,TGTGCCAGCAGCGGGGGGGACAGCCTTAATGAAAAACTGTTTTTT
TRBD2,TRBJ2-5,TRBV24-1,NA,CATSDFSGRGLETQYF,TGTGCCACCAGTGATTTTAGCGGGAGGGGTCTCGAGACCCAGTACTTC
NA,TRBJ1-5,TRBV7-8,NA,CASSRDGDNQPQHF,TGTGCCAGCAGCCGCGACGGAGACAATCAGCCCCAGCATTTT
NA,TRBJ1-1,TRBV21-1,NA,CASSKAPGGARTEAFF,TGTGCCAGCAGCAAAGCGCCAGGGGGCGCGAGGACTGAAGCTTTCTTT
NA,TRBJ2-7,TRBV27,once,CASSRQGQVSYEQYF,TGTGCCAGCTCTCGCCAGGGCCAGGTTTCCTACGAGCAGTACTTC
NA,TRBJ2-3,TRBV27,NA,CASSFSARYTDTQYF,TGTGCCAGCAGTTTTTCCGCACGGTACACAGATACGCAGTATTTT
TRBD2,TRBJ2-7,TRBV29-1,NA,CSVAPWPASGTYPYEQYF,TGCAGCGTTGCGCCTTGGCCGGCTAGCGGGACTTACCCCTACGAGCAGTACTTC
TRBD1,TRBJ2-3,TRBV19,few,CASSDRVTDTQYF,TGTGCCAGTAGCGACAGGGTCACAGATACGCAGTATTTT
NA,TRBJ1-1,TRBV10-3,NA,CAISQLTEAFF,TGTGCCATCAGCCAACTCACTGAAGCTTTCTTT
NA,TRBJ2-7,TRBV13,NA,CASSLVPGDEQYF,TGTGCCAGCAGCTTAGTTCCGGGGGACGAGCAGTACTTC
TRBD2,TRBJ2-3,TRBV5-6,NA,CASSPDSGGTDTQYF,TGTGCCAGCAGCCCTGATAGCGGGGGCACAGATACGCAGTATTTT
TRBD1,TRBJ2-3,TRBV29-1,NA,CSVGQGSDTDTQYF,TGCAGCGTTGGACAGGGGTCCGACACAGATACGCAGTATTTT
TRBD1,TRBJ1-2,TRBV5-1,NA,CASSLAGTGSYGYTF,TGCGCCAGCAGCTTGGCCGGGACAGGGAGCTATGGCTACACCTTC
TRBD1,TRBJ1-5,TRBV19,once,CATSGTGYHQPQHF,TGTGCCACCTCCGGGACAGGATACCATCAGCCCCAGCATTTT
NA,TRBJ1-2,TRBV19,few,CASSMVPGVYGYTF,TGTGCCAGTAGTATGGTTCCAGGGGTCTATGGCTACACCTTC
NA,TRBJ2-6,TRBV4-3,NA,CASRGSGSGANVLTF,TGCGCCAGCAGAGGTAGCGGCTCTGGGGCCAACGTCCTGACTTTC
TRBD2,TRBJ2-1,TRBV4-3,NA,CASSQGAAGGRNEQFF,TGCGCCAGCAGCCAAGGGGCAGCGGGGGGGCGTAATGAGCAGTTCTTC
NA,TRBJ1-5,TRBV5-1,NA,CASSLGLGGREPQHF,TGCGCCAGCAGCTTGGGCTTAGGGGGAAGGGAGCCCCAGCATTTT
NA,TRBJ1-2,TRBV2,NA,CASTSPRQAGYGYTF,TGTGCCAGCACTTCTCCGCGACAGGCAGGCTATGGCTACACCTTC
NA,TRBJ1-6,TRBV5-6,NA,CASSAGPLVYNSPLHF,TGTGCCAGCAGCGCGGGACCGCTCGTTTATAATTCACCCCTCCACTTT
NA,TRBJ2-7,TRBV19,once,CASSIKRHSYEQYF,TGTGCCAGTAGTATAAAGCGGCACTCCTACGAGCAGTACTTC
NA,TRBJ2-2,TRBV27,NA,CASSLFFLTGTGELFF,TGTGCCAGCAGTTTATTCTTTTTAACCGGGACCGGGGAGCTGTTTTTT
NA,TRBJ2-5,TRBV12-3/TRBV12-4,NA,CASSLSRETQYF,TGTGCCAGCAGTTTGAGTCGGGAGACCCAGTACTTC
TRBD1,TRBJ1-4,TRBV25-1,NA,CASSEQRGREEKLFF,TGTGCCAGCAGTGAGCAGAGGGGGCGCGAAGAAAAACTGTTTTTT
NA,TRBJ2-7,TRBV23-1,few,CASKGAHSYEQYF,TGCGCCAGCAAAGGGGCACACTCCTACGAGCAGTACTTC
TRBD1,TRBJ1-5,TRBV3-1/TRBV3-2,NA,CASSQGQGQQPQHF,TGTGCCAGCAGCCAGGGACAGGGACAGCAGCCCCAGCATTTT
TRBD1,TRBJ1-4,TRBV7-2,NA,CASSLQGRGYEKLFF,TGTGCCAGCAGCTTACAGGGCAGGGGGTATGAAAAACTGTTTTTT
NA,TRBJ1-1,TRBV28,NA,CASSLTTGNTEAFF,TGTGCCAGCAGCCTTACGACAGGGAACACTGAAGCTTTCTTT
TRBD1,TRBJ1-2,TRBV28,NA,CASSRTGGGYTF,TGTGCCAGCAGTCGGACAGGTGGAGGCTACACCTTC
NA,TRBJ1-6,TRBV7-9,NA,CASSLSGSSLHF,TGTGCCAGCAGCTTAAGCGGTTCGTCCCTCCACTTT
TRBD1,TRBJ1-4,TRBV2,NA,CASSEFGTDNEKLFF,TGTGCCAGCAGTGAGTTTGGGACAGATAATGAAAAACTGTTTTTT
NA,TRBJ2-7,TRBV6-6,NA,CASSFGTGYEQYF,TGTGCCAGCAGTTTCGGGACTGGATACGAGCAGTACTTC
TRBD2,TRBJ2-1,TRBV28,NA,CASSLTSGGAIINEQFF,TGTGCCAGCAGTTTGACTAGCGGGGGGGCTATAATCAATGAGCAGTTCTTC
NA,TRBJ2-3,TRBV7-2,NA,CASSLDGSTDTQYF,TGTGCCAGCAGCTTAGACGGTAGCACAGATACGCAGTATTTT
TRBD1,TRBJ2-5,TRBV7-2,NA,CASSYRPGQGQETQYF,TGTGCCAGCAGCTATCGACCGGGACAGGGGCAAGAGACCCAGTACTTC
TRBD1,TRBJ1-4,TRBV27,NA,CASSQRTGGLVGKLFF,TGTGCCAGCAGTCAACGGACAGGGGGCTTAGTCGGGAAACTGTTTTTT
TRBD2,TRBJ2-1,TRBV28,NA,CASSLGTSGPLPNEQFF,TGTGCCAGCAGTTTAGGGACTAGCGGGCCCCTACCCAATGAGCAGTTCTTC
NA,TRBJ2-2,TRBV9,NA,CASSVEGSGELFF,TGTGCCAGCAGCGTAGAGGGGTCCGGGGAGCTGTTTTTT
TRBD1,TRBJ1-4,TRBV5-1,NA,CASSWGTGANEKLFF,TGCGCCAGCAGCTGGGGGACAGGGGCGAATGAAAAACTGTTTTTT
NA,TRBJ2-7,TRBV30,NA,CAWSRGIVVLEQYF,TGTGCCTGGAGTAGGGGGATAGTGGTTTTGGAGCAGTACTTC